Included here is one TCR beta chain sequence, with context. The CDR3 is 11 amino acids. Deletions cut 5 bases from V and 1 base from J, with 2 bases between. The germline V gene encodes CDR1 SNHLY and CDR2 FYNNEI. This specimen belongs to a study of blood T cell repertoires in COVID-19. Across the study: COVID-19 samples, acute and convalescent, were from the United States, Italy and Spain. The cDNA or gDNA used as material had been derived from T cells, B-cell-depleted T cells, or PBMCs.

Per the original methods: Amplified reference gene primers provided the basis for estimating nucleated cell counts. The table came from immunoSEQ multiplex PCR; TCRdb's copy has only in-frame clones and leaves some out. V, J and clone size derive from that table, while D and trimming were established from the DNA sequence. The sample lists around 85,000 clones, roughly 85% occurring once. The clonotype was recovered from a man in his sixties with acute or convalescent COVID-19. V usage is TRBV2 and J usage is TRBJ1-1; D is ambiguous. Sequencing was carried out using peripheral blood. CDR3 bases: TGTGCCAGCAGTCGGAACACTGAAGCTTTCTTT. Protein: CASSRNTEAFF. Variable domain in full (rest from reference TRBV2 and TRBJ1-1): EPEVTQTPSHQVTQMGQEVILRCVPISNHLYFYWYRQILGQKVEFLVSFYNNEISEKSEIFDDQFSVERPDGSNFTLKIRSTKLEDSAMYFCASSRNTEAFFGQGTRLTVV.